Below, one TCR beta chain is given with its context. The antigen is not known. Primers: 60 Vbeta forward and 13 Jbeta reverse. TCRdb keeps only in-frame clones here, not all; method: immunoSEQ multiplex PCR. Here the sample spans around 100,000 clones, 83% being singletons. This entry comes from a study of cytomegalovirus exposure and HLA in healthy donors. Study-level results: Owing to their indistinguishability, certain V segments, notably TRBV6-2 and TRBV6-3, were excluded. In a later analysis, most CMV-associated TCR beta chains appeared HLA-restricted. About 90% or about 30% of the time was how often most TCR beta V segments were productive, according to an earlier analysis.

Healthy people donating bone marrow made up the donors. V lost 3 bases to trimming and J lost 3 bases; unmatched junction nucleotides: 5. The CDR3 has 16 residues. CDR1 is SGHRS, CDR2 YFSETQ, per germline. The sequenced material came from PBMCs. J is TRBJ2-2 and V is TRBV5-1; 10 nucleotides match TRBD1. This TCR was recovered from a man aged 35 to 55 in good health and CMV-seronegative. The CDR3 DNA reads TGCGCCAGCAGCTCCCGACAGGGGGCTGACACCGGGGAGCTGTTTTTT. Amino acids: CASSSRQGADTGELFF.